The entry below gives a single TCR beta chain sequence along with its context. Its antigen is currently not known. No per-base quality is available; no much larger clone lies one base away. The CDR3 regions of human TCRbeta chains were analyzed by immunosequencing. On the authors' methods: Repertoire TCRs were matched against a reference library of SARS-CoV-2-specific TCRs generated with the MIRA antigen-specificity platform. Breadth was defined as the fraction of unique TCRs that were SARS-CoV-2-associated, and depth was defined as the fraction of total T cells that were SARS-CoV-2-associated. Using the MIRA data, each spike-specific TCR was mapped to the spike region that the TCR reacts to and placed in a CD4 or CD8 class. Log10-transformed breadth and depth values were compared by one-way ANOVA with Sidak's multiple comparisons tests. The table was pulled from immuneACCESS by TCRdb, which kept in-frame rearrangements only. Such tables lose some clones; where checked, under half of the loss comes from unresolved V genes, and the rest has no known cause. V and J calls and clone size are given by that table; D and trimming were obtained from the DNA. This sample has roughly 140,000 clones in its table, and about 89% of those were observed once. The ten most abundant clones make up about a tenth of the sample.

The intended sense of this specimen's time point label: about 28 days (+/-7) after the second vaccine dose. AZD1222 recipients given second doses at about 4 weeks or at about 12 weeks were pooled, since spike-specific TCR depth and breadth were not found to differ between the two schedules. Vaccinee samples were obtained from the UK trials COV001 and COV002, which included a single-blind randomized controlled phase 2/3 trial of AZD1222 (ChAdOx1 nCoV-19) in healthy adults. Trial participant PBMC samples were collected at day 0 and day 28 after the second dose for TCRbeta chain sequencing. The CDR3 holds 11 amino acids from the cysteine to the phenylalanine. Only the CDR3 part of the read is kept: 33 bases, read in frame from the first base. In the germline V gene (reference sequence), CDR1 corresponds to DFQATT and CDR2 to SNEGSKA. V sheds 1 base and J sheds 14 bases, leaving 14 bases between their ends.

The sample is drawn from a study of T cell responses to AZD1222 COVID-19 vaccine (dated by TCRdb to the early 2020s). Regarding the research as a whole: A total of 230 to 250 trial participants underwent TCR sequencing, of whom roughly 210 had received two doses of AZD1222 and 26 had received two doses of the MenACWY control vaccine. Trial participants were enrolled by age into 18-55, 56-69 and 70-plus year subgroups, with around 140, 26 and 57 TCR-sequenced participants respectively. Study-wide conclusions, independent of this receptor: Epitopes outside the regions mutated in the B.1.351 and B.1.1.7 variants were reportedly recognized by nearly half of the unique spike-specific TCRs. Because no day 14 peak-response samples were available, repertoires were characterized only after the peak T cell response. Only a handful of AZD1222 recipients were SARS-CoV-2 seropositive at baseline, limiting conclusions about previously exposed vaccinees. The 56-69-year group was small, and its depth increase did not reach significance, likely because of low power. The vaccine-associated CD4 TCRs covered the entire spike protein, and the dominant responses fell in regions 160-218 and 743-854. After two AZD1222 doses, both the breadth and the depth of spike-specific TCRs were significantly higher than at day 0 and than in MenACWY recipients. Most participants were white British and females outnumbered males, and the authors suggested that clonal diversity may have been underestimated.

The chain is made from TRBV20-1 and TRBJ1-2, with no reliable assignment of the D segment. This TCR was recovered from an adult who received the AZD1222 COVID-19 vaccine. Sequenced material: peripheral blood, taken 28 days after the second AZD1222 dose. The CDR3 protein sequence reads: CSARGYRVDTF. The bases are TGCAGTGCTAGAGGGTATCGAGTCGATACCTTC.